The entry that follows covers one TCR beta chain sequence. Its antigen specificity is not known. There are no base qualities to consult, and no much larger clone falls within one base. From its cysteine to its phenylalanine, the CDR3 spans 16 amino acids. Only CDR3 DNA remains: 48 bases, in frame from the first base. CDR1 SEHNR and CDR2 FQNEAQ were looked up in the germline V gene (reference sequence). Between the V and J ends, shortened by 5 bases and 3 bases respectively, the junction contains 19 bases. The data belong to a study of siplizumab effects on memory and regulatory T cells (dated by TCRdb to the late 2010s). General notes on the study: The effect of the anti-CD2 antibody siplizumab on alloreactive T-cell subsets was examined in allogeneic mixed lymphocyte reactions constructed from human PBMCs.

Findings and caveats that apply to the study as a whole: Unstimulated naive T cells appeared more diverse than memory T cells, and naive cells seemed to contribute substantially to the alloresponse. Roughly 75-95% of proliferating CD4+ or CD8+ clones could not be assigned a naive or memory phenotype. Of the alloreactive CD4+ clones that could be mapped, the Treg-derived share averaged roughly 73% with siplizumab compared with 26.9% in control reactions. Whether proliferating Tregs from siplizumab cultures were suppressive was not functionally confirmed. Siplizumab significantly reduced the cumulative frequency of alloreactive sequences traceable to unstimulated CD4+ memory T cells. Because sequences below about 10^-5 frequency were poorly captured, only a minor fraction of alloreactive clones could be mapped to unstimulated subsets.

Receptor libraries were prepared by the immunoSEQ multiplex PCR assay. The deep sequencing platform assayed roughly 10^5 TCR templates per sample. Genomic DNA extracted from sorted T cells was used for TCRbeta CDR3 sequencing. On the study's bioinformatics: Clonal analysis of TCRbeta CDR3 data was done in the R programming language. Alloreactive CD4+ and CD8+ clones were identified by comparing unstimulated samples to CFSE-low samples taken after the reaction. Alloreactive CD4+ clones were assigned to regulatory or non-regulatory origin by matching sequences to sorted unstimulated Treg and non-Treg repertoires. TCRdb retrieved this table from immuneACCESS and kept in-frame rearrangements only. Not all clones are present; in checked studies, unresolved V genes account for under half, and no reason is known for the remainder. V and J calls and clone size are as listed in that table; D and trimming were resolved from the DNA. Present in this sample are approximately 100,000 clones, around 93% of which were seen just once. The ten largest account for under 0.2% of the sample.

Sorted unstimulated T cells and proliferating T cells recovered from mixed lymphocyte reactions were subjected to TCRbeta CDR3 sequencing. Fresh whole blood from approximately ten HLA-typed healthy donors was used to isolate PBMCs. To map where alloreactive clones came from, unstimulated CD4+ non-regulatory T cells were FACS-sorted. This TCR came from a human donor in good health. The chain joins TRBV7-9 to TRBJ1-1, with a tentative D gene TRBD1 over 5 matching bases. The sample consisted of non-Treg CD4+ T cells sorted from blood. Taken with the paper, the label for cell subset or site translates to: FACS-sorted unstimulated CD4+ non-regulatory T cells. The CDR3 amino acid sequence is: CASSPDKGAFDTEAFF. The bases are TGTGCCAGCAGCCCCGATAAAGGGGCCTTCGACACTGAAGCTTTCTTT.